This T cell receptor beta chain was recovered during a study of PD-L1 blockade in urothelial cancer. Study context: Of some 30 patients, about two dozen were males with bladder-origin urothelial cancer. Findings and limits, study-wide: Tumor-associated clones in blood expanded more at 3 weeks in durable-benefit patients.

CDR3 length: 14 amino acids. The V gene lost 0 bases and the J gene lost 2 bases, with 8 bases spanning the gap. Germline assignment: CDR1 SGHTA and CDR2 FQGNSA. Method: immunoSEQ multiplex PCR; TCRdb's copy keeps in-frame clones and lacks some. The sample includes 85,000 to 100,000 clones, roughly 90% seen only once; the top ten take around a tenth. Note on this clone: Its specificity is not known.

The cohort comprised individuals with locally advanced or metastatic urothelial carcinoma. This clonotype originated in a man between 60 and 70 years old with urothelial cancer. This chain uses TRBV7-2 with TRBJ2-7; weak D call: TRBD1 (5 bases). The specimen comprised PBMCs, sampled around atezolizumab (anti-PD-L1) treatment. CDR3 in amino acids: CASSLAQGPYEQYF. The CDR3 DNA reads TGTGCCAGCAGCTTAGCCCAGGGCCCCTACGAGCAGTACTTC.